Given below is one TCR beta chain in context. The table lists this clone with a few counts. What this receptor recognizes is not known. The sample holds no much larger clone one base away, and base qualities are not on file. In the ViraFEST assay, PBMC were stimulated with viral peptide pools, and antigen-specific CD4+ T cell clonotypes were then identified by expansion using TCR sequencing. After 10 days of culture, CD4+ T cells were isolated with the EasySep CD4+ T cell isolation kit. Two doses of either the BNT162b2 or the mRNA-1273 mRNA SARS-CoV-2 vaccine were administered to participants. The absence of prior SARS-CoV-2 infection in healthy vaccine recipients was confirmed by negative nucleocapsid antibodies before and after vaccination. Some 1.9 million PBMC per well were cultured with about 9 ug/ml peptides in IMDM containing about 5% human AB serum, 10 IU/ml IL-2 and gentamicin. On days 3 and 7, half of the culture medium was replaced with fresh IL-2-containing medium. Each peptide stimulation condition was cultured in triplicate wells unless otherwise noted. Using Ficoll-Paque Plus gradient centrifugation, PBMC were separated from whole blood and then either used fresh or cryopreserved at -140C. Overlapping peptide pools spanned the spike proteins of SARS-CoV-2 and the common cold coronaviruses HCoV-NL63, HCoV-OC43 and HCoV-229E. Genomic DNA was extracted from cultured CD4+ T cells with the QIAamp micro DNA kit.

Libraries were constructed by the immunoSEQ multiplex PCR assay. DNA from the cultured, isolated CD4+ T cells was subjected to TCR beta CDR3 sequencing. Processing in the source paper ran as follows. Non-productive TCR sequences were discarded, and reads were trimmed to the CDR3 region, with only CDR3s of 7 or more amino acids retained. The MANAFEST web app was used to identify antigen-specific clonotypes by comparing expansion in peptide wells with expansion in reference cultures. Positive clones required FDR<0.05 expansion versus reference and all other wells, odds ratio above 5, and frequency above 0.1% in two replicate wells. A clonotype was defined as cross-reactive if the clonotype was significantly expanded both in SARS-CoV-2 spike wells and in at least one common cold coronavirus spike condition. Using the stringdist R package, CDR3 similarity was measured by Levenshtein distance, and unrooted trees were constructed with ape in R 3.6.1. TCRdb provides this immuneACCESS table in a form limited to in-frame rearrangements. Some clones are lacking; in checked studies, under half of them reflect an unresolved V gene, and why the rest are absent is not known. V and J calls and clone size are as listed in that table; D and trimming were resolved from the DNA. Present in this sample are 65,000 to 70,000 clones, 76% of which were seen just once. The top ten clones comprise 0.85% to 1% of the sample.

This sample stems from a study of vaccination effects on CD4 cells after COVID-19 (dated by TCRdb to 2021 to 2024). About the study as a whole: Across the study, the median time from the second dose to post-vaccine sampling was 72 days (range 14 to 241). SARS-CoV-2 spike-specific CD4+ TCR repertoires were compared before and after mRNA vaccination in COVID-19 convalescent patients and in infection-naive vaccine recipients. Cultures from other donors in the study were sequenced using the Oncomine TCR Beta short-read assay on an Illumina iSeq 100. A total of 10 COVID-19 convalescent patients and a few SARS-CoV-2-naive healthy vaccine recipients were included in the full study.

The CDR1 and CDR2 encoded by the germline V gene are KGHSH and LQKENI. From cysteine to phenylalanine, the CDR3 is 17 amino acids long. The DNA shown is the 51-base CDR3, in frame from base 1. Trimming costs V 3 bases and J 0 bases, and their ends lie 14 bases apart. What the work shows at the level of the full study, not this receptor alone: Only a small number of convalescent patients were included, and no early post-infection timepoints were available, which limited the study. At late post-vaccination timepoints, both infection-induced and vaccine-induced clones showed marked clonal contraction, consistent with waning T cell responses. In healthy vaccine recipients, vaccine-induced clones were almost all SARS-CoV-2 mono-reactive, with only 1 of 255 cross-reactive with common cold coronaviruses.

The sequence was obtained from a human donor who received a COVID-19 vaccine. The sequencing here drew on CD4+ T cells from PBMCs cultured with HCoV-OC43 spike peptides, taken after COVID-19 vaccination. What the cell subset or site label conveys for this sample: HCoV-OC43 spike overlapping peptide pool stimulation. This chain joins TRBV18 to TRBJ2-2, with no confidently assigned D gene. Here the CDR3 is given as CASSPRLLRTNTGELFF. The bases read TGTGCCAGCTCACCCCGCCTACTGAGGACGAACACCGGGGAGCTGTTTTTT.